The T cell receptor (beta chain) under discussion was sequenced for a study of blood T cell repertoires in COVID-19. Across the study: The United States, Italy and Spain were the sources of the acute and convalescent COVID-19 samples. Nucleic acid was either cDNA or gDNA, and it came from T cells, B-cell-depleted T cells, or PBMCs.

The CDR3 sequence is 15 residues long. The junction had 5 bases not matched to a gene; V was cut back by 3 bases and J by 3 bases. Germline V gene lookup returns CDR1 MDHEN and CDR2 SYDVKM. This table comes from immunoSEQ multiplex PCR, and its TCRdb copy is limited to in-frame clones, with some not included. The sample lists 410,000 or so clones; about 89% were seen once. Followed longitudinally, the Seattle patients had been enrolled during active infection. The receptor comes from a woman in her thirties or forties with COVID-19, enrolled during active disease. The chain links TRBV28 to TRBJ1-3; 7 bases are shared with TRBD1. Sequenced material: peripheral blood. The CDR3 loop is CASSFQGGGGNTIYF. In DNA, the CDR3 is TGTGCCAGCAGTTTTCAAGGGGGCGGTGGAAACACCATATATTTT.